This is a list of T cell receptor beta chains from one sample in a study of identical twins. One entry per CDR3 protein, called by TCRdb with MiXCR from the 5' RACE reads. The sample lists around 1.7 million distinct CDR3 sequences, roughly 35% seen once, with about 0.3% in the top ten. The specimen sequenced was cord blood. These TCRs come from a newborn girl in good health. Both conserved end residues are part of each CDR3. The D gene is left open where the match is weak. Not all rows give a size; the values are once, few, many and, for expanded clones, a class.

clone_size	j_call	d_call	v_call	cdr3_aa	cdr3_nt
.	TRBJ2-7	TRBD2	TRBV13	CASTLMGLAGARYNEQYF	TGTGCCAGCACACTGATGGGACTAGCGGGAGCCAGATACAATGAGCAGTACTTC
few	TRBJ2-1	TRBD2	TRBV7-9	CASSLLRLAGLNEQFF	TGTGCCAGCAGCTTGCTTCGACTAGCGGGTCTAAATGAGCAGTTCTTC
.	TRBJ2-5	.	TRBV20-1	CSARSTWETQYF	TGCAGTGCTAGATCTACGTGGGAGACCCAGTACTTC
once	TRBJ1-1	.	TRBV6-1	CASRAPGTNTEAFF	TGTGCCAGCAGGGCCCCCGGGACAAACACTGAAGCTTTCTTT
few	TRBJ2-3	TRBD2	TRBV13	CASSLPLTSGRKADTQYF	TGTGCCAGCAGCTTACCCTTGACTAGCGGGAGGAAGGCAGATACGCAGTATTTT
.	TRBJ2-2	.	TRBV20-1	CSAREMGAGELFF	TGCAGTGCTAGAGAGATGGGCGCCGGGGAGCTGTTTTTT
.	TRBJ2-5	TRBD2	TRBV14	CASSQEFRLAGYQETQYF	TGTGCCAGCAGCCAAGAATTCCGGCTAGCGGGATACCAAGAGACCCAGTACTTC
.	TRBJ2-3	.	TRBV7-9	CASSLARLPGGTDTQYF	TGTGCCAGCAGCTTAGCTCGACTCCCTGGAGGCACAGATACGCAGTATTTT
.	TRBJ2-7	TRBD1	TRBV9	CASSGDRGSLSYEQYF	TGTGCCAGCAGCGGAGACAGGGGGAGCCTCTCCTACGAGCAGTACTTC
.	TRBJ1-2	.	TRBV3-1	CASIQVQASWYGYTF	TGTGCCAGCATCCAAGTCCAGGCGTCGTGGTATGGCTACACCTTC
.	TRBJ2-7	.	TRBV12-3/TRBV12-4	CASSLGGGADEQYF	TGTGCCAGCAGTTTAGGGGGGGGCGCGGACGAGCAGTACTTC
.	TRBJ2-7	TRBD2	TRBV7-9	CASSRGGRVAYEQYF	TGTGCCAGCAGCCGGGGCGGGAGGGTGGCGTACGAGCAGTACTTC
.	TRBJ2-6	.	TRBV5-1	CASKGASGANVLTF	TGCGCCAGCAAGGGCGCGTCTGGGGCCAACGTCCTGACTTTC
.	TRBJ2-1	TRBD2	TRBV7-2	CASSANSGGAHGNEQFF	TGTGCCAGCAGCGCTAATAGCGGGGGGGCTCATGGGAATGAGCAGTTCTTC
.	TRBJ2-7	TRBD2	TRBV6-2/TRBV6-3	CASRLTGTSIYEQYF	TGTGCCAGCAGACTTACCGGGACTAGTATCTACGAGCAGTACTTC
.	TRBJ2-7	TRBD2	TRBV10-3	CAISGLAGATLGEQYF	TGTGCCATCAGCGGGCTAGCGGGGGCTACCCTAGGCGAGCAGTACTTC
few	TRBJ2-3	.	TRBV4-2	CASSQELLSGTQYF	TGTGCCAGCAGCCAAGAATTATTGTCTGGTACGCAGTATTTT
few	TRBJ2-7	TRBD1	TRBV29-1	CSVGFRTGGNEQYF	TGCAGCGTTGGATTTCGGACAGGGGGGAACGAGCAGTACTTC
.	TRBJ1-1	.	TRBV5-1	CASSLQGTVPMNTEAFF	TGCGCCAGCAGCTTGCAGGGTACGGTACCCATGAACACTGAAGCTTTCTTT
.	TRBJ2-7	TRBD1	TRBV11-2	CASSPRGTGSSYNEQYF	TGTGCCAGCAGCCCAAGGGGGACAGGGAGCTCCTACAATGAGCAGTACTTC
.	TRBJ2-6	.	TRBV5-1	CASSYREEGRTGANVLTF	TGCGCCAGCAGTTACAGGGAGGAGGGACGGACGGGGGCCAACGTCCTGACTTTC
.	TRBJ1-1	.	TRBV6-1	CASMVMPRNTEAFF	TGTGCCAGCATGGTTATGCCCCGGAACACTGAAGCTTTCTTT
.	TRBJ2-3	TRBD2	TRBV27	CASSLTSGGAGRSDTQYF	TGTGCCAGCAGTTTGACTAGCGGGGGGGCTGGTCGGTCAGATACGCAGTATTTT
few	TRBJ1-1	.	TRBV12-3/TRBV12-4	CASSGWGTEAFF	TGTGCCAGCAGTGGTTGGGGGACTGAAGCTTTCTTT
.	TRBJ1-6	.	TRBV3-1	CASSQGLNSYNSPLHF	TGTGCCAGCAGCCAAGGGTTGAACTCCTATAATTCACCCCTCCACTTT
few	TRBJ1-2	.	TRBV6-1	CASSEYVFGGYTF	TGTGCCAGCAGTGAATATGTCTTCGGGGGCTACACCTTC
.	TRBJ2-7	TRBD2	TRBV3-1	CASSQSQRGGSYF	TGTGCCAGCAGCCAATCGCAGCGGGGGGGCTCGTACTTC
.	TRBJ2-7	TRBD2	TRBV2	CARKLRASGGSYEQYF	TGTGCCAGGAAACTGAGGGCTAGCGGGGGCTCCTACGAGCAGTACTTC
.	TRBJ2-7	TRBD1	TRBV10-3	CAISYRDRLYNEQYF	TGTGCCATCAGCTACCGGGACAGGCTATACAATGAGCAGTACTTC
.	TRBJ2-7	.	TRBV24-1	CATSQGDEQYF	TGTGCCACCAGTCAAGGGGACGAGCAGTACTTC
.	TRBJ2-7	.	TRBV25-1	CASSESQTYEQYF	TGTGCCAGCAGTGAATCACAAACCTACGAGCAGTACTTC
.	TRBJ2-1	.	TRBV27	CASSPRLGETQFF	TGTGCCAGCAGTCCACGACTAGGAGAGACCCAGTTCTTC
.	TRBJ2-7	.	TRBV5-1	CASSLDQVYNEQYF	TGCGCCAGCAGCTTGGATCAGGTTTACAATGAGCAGTACTTC
few	TRBJ2-4	.	TRBV20-1	CSASDFGNIQYF	TGCAGTGCTAGCGACTTCGGGAACATTCAGTACTTC
.	TRBJ2-7	.	TRBV7-2	CASSQVTVYEQYF	TGTGCCAGCAGCCAGGTGACAGTCTACGAGCAGTACTTC
few	TRBJ2-1	.	TRBV7-9	CASSLALRPRGSSYNEQFF	TGTGCCAGCAGCTTAGCGCTTAGGCCTAGGGGTAGCTCCTACAATGAGCAGTTCTTC
.	TRBJ2-3	.	TRBV10-3	CAISEGDSGTDTQYF	TGTGCCATCAGTGAGGGAGATAGCGGTACAGATACGCAGTATTTT
.	TRBJ2-2	.	TRBV10-2	CASSLWGPGGTGELFF	TGCGCCAGCAGTTTATGGGGGCCGGGGGGCACCGGGGAGCTGTTTTTT
few	TRBJ1-2	TRBD1	TRBV27	CASGDRGGSYTF	TGTGCCAGCGGGGACAGGGGCGGGAGCTACACCTTC
few	TRBJ1-2	TRBD1	TRBV20-1	CSARRGTGELNYGYTF	TGCAGTGCTAGAAGAGGGACAGGGGAGTTAAACTATGGCTACACCTTC
few	TRBJ2-1	.	TRBV20-1	CSASSRGPPYNEQFF	TGCAGTGCTAGCTCGCGTGGGCCTCCCTACAATGAGCAGTTCTTC
.	TRBJ2-3	TRBD2	TRBV9	CASSVAQRGDTQYF	TGTGCCAGCAGCGTAGCCCAGCGGGGAGATACGCAGTATTTT
.	TRBJ2-5	.	TRBV20-1	CSARNQGRGETQYF	TGCAGTGCTAGGAACCAGGGTCGGGGGGAGACCCAGTACTTC
many	TRBJ2-3	.	TRBV7-2	CASSATLLAADTQYF	TGTGCCAGCAGCGCGACCCTACTAGCTGCAGATACGCAGTATTTT
.	TRBJ2-1	TRBD1	TRBV9	CASSLPSTGQGMREQFF	TGTGCCAGCAGCCTCCCCAGTACCGGACAGGGTATGAGGGAGCAGTTCTTC
.	TRBJ2-5	.	TRBV3-1	CASSRRDRPKETQYF	TGTGCCAGCAGTCGTCGAGACAGACCAAAAGAGACCCAGTACTTC
.	TRBJ1-2	.	TRBV20-1	CSAIPGDYGYTF	TGCAGTGCTATTCCGGGGGACTATGGCTACACCTTC
many	TRBJ2-3	.	TRBV10-1	CASSDGADTQYF	TGCGCCAGCAGTGACGGCGCGGATACGCAGTATTTT
few	TRBJ1-5	.	TRBV7-2	CASSLVGGHNQPQHF	TGTGCCAGCAGCTTAGTAGGGGGACACAATCAGCCCCAGCATTTT
once	TRBJ2-2	.	TRBV28	CASSFQQALRAGELFF	TGTGCCAGCAGTTTCCAGCAGGCCCTGAGGGCCGGGGAGCTGTTTTTT